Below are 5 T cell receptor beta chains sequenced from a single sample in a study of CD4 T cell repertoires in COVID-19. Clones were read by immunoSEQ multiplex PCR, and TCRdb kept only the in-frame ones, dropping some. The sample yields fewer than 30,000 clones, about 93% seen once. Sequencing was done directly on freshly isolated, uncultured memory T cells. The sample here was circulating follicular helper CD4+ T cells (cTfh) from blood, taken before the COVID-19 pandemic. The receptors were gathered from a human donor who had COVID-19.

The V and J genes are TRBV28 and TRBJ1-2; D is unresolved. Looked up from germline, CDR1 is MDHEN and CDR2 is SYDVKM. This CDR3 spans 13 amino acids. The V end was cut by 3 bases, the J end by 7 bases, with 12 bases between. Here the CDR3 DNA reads TGTGCCAGCAGTTTGAGGGCACCCCTTGGCTACACCTTC. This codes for CASSLRAPLGYTF.

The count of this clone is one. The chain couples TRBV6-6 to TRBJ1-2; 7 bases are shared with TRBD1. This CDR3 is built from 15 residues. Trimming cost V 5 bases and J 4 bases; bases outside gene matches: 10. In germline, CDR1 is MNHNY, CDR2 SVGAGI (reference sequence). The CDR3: CASSLLRDSFYGYTF. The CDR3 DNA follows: TGTGCCAGCAGTCTACTCAGGGACAGCTTCTATGGCTACACCTTC.

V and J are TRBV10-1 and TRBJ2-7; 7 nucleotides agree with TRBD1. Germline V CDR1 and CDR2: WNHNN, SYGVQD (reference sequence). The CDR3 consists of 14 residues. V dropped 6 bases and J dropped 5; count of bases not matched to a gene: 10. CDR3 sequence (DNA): TGCGCCAGCAGCCAGACAGGGAGTAAGGACGAGCAGTACTTC. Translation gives CASSQTGSKDEQYF.

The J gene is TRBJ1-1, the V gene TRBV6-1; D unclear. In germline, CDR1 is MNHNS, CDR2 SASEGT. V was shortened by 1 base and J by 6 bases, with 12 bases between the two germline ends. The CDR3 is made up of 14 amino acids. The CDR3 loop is CASSEDTRTAEAFF. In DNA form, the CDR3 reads TGTGCCAGCAGTGAAGACACTAGGACGGCTGAAGCTTTCTTT.

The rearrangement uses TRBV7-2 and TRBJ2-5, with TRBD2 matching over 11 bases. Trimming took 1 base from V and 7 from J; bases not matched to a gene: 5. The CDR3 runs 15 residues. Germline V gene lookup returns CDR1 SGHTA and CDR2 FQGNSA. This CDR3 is CASSLGTSGFGTQYF. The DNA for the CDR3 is TGTGCCAGCAGCTTAGGGACTAGCGGGTTTGGGACCCAGTACTTC.